This T cell receptor beta chain was profiled in a study of OX40 agonist ivuxolimab in advanced cancers. Some background on the complete study: Ivuxolimab was an agonistic, fully human IgG2 monoclonal antibody directed against OX40 (CD134), a costimulatory receptor. Prior anti-PD-1, anti-PD-L1 or anti-CTLA-4 therapy was permitted, and 30% to 50% of dose-escalation patients had received checkpoint inhibitors. The dose-escalation cohort was roughly 83% male with a mean age of around 64 years, ranging from roughly 23 to 80. Partial responses occurred in three dose-escalation patients: two with cutaneous melanoma and one with hepatocellular carcinoma. Intravenous ivuxolimab was administered to patients every 2 weeks at six dose levels: 0.01, 0.1, 0.3, 1.5, 3 and 10 mg/kg. The paper reports the monotherapy dose-escalation portion (N of about 50 patients) of the phase I ivuxolimab trial. Of the roughly 53 patients in dose escalation, 19 had hepatocellular carcinoma, some 15 had melanoma, 9 had renal cell carcinoma and 9 had head and neck cancer. The purpose of peripheral TCRbeta sequencing was to test whether ivuxolimab changed TCR sequence diversity and led to clonal T-cell expansion.

Patients with a history of autoimmune disease or receiving systemic immunosuppression were excluded from the trial. Peripheral blood for TCR sequencing was collected from all dose cohorts at baseline, on cycle 4 day 1, and on cycle 7 day 1. The samples were taken from a phase I, first-in-human, multicenter, open-label dose-escalation trial of ivuxolimab. Adults with locally advanced or metastatic melanoma, renal cell carcinoma, hepatocellular carcinoma or head and neck squamous cell carcinoma were enrolled in the trial. CD4+ and CD8+ T cells were sorted separately from peripheral blood before TCR sequencing. Notes on this clone: The clone's antigen remains unknown. Within one base of it there is no much larger clone, and no base qualities were kept.

Relative to germline, V is 5 bases shorter and J is 2 bases shorter, with 12 bases between their ends. The germline V gene (reference sequence) provides CDR1 SEHNR and CDR2 FQNEAQ. Reading from cysteine to phenylalanine, the CDR3 counts 15 amino acids. The CDR3 DNA has 45 bases and is translated from base 1. General study outcomes and caveats: In the 0.1-3.0 mg/kg groups, partial responders were among the patients with the lowest normalized peripheral clonal expansion, particularly in CD8+ T cells. Low levels of normalized T-cell clonal expansion were also shown by some nonresponding patients. Clonal expansion of both CD4+ and CD8+ blood T cells was observed from baseline to week 6 at doses 0.1 to 3.0 mg/kg. After ivuxolimab, more expanded clones were found on average in CD8+ T cells than in CD4+ T cells. The antigen specificity of the peripheral T cells that underwent clonal expansion was not determined.

To sequence the TCRbeta CDR3 region, genomic DNA was isolated from the sorted cells. The immunoSEQ Assay was used to sequence the TCRbeta CDR3 regions. TCRdb obtained this table from immuneACCESS and retained in-frame rearrangements with V and J assigned. These tables miss some clones; where compared with another copy, unresolved V genes account for less than half of the shortfall, and the remainder is unexplained. In all, the sample holds about 25,000 clones, and 65% to 90% of those were seen once. The top ten constitute over 13% of the sample. The rearranged segments are TRBV7-9 and TRBJ2-2; the D segment cannot be called with confidence. The sequencing used CD4+ or CD8+ T cells sorted from blood, collected in a trial of the OX40 agonist ivuxolimab. The receptor's source is an adult with an advanced solid tumor such as melanoma, head and neck, liver or kidney cancer. The CDR3 loop reads CASSPSRVNTGELFF. DNA sequence: TGTGCCAGCAGCCCCTCTAGGGTTAACACCGGGGAGCTGTTTTTT.